These 23 T cell receptor beta chains were sequenced from one sample in a study of OX40 agonist ivuxolimab in advanced cancers. Profiling relied on immunoSEQ multiplex PCR, and the TCRdb table lists in-frame clones only, not all of them. This sample has roughly 66,000 clones; roughly four fifths occur once, and the top ten carry approximately 2.5%. Material: CD4+ or CD8+ T cells sorted from blood, obtained in a trial of the OX40 agonist ivuxolimab. The receptors shown here come from an adult with an advanced solid tumor such as melanoma, head and neck, liver or kidney cancer.

This rearrangement joins TRBV5-6 to TRBJ2-5; the D is unclear. V lost 1 base and J lost 1, with 8 bases in between. Germline loops: CDR1 SGHDT, CDR2 YYEEEE. This CDR3 has 14 amino acids. CDR3 DNA: TGTGCCAGCAGCTTGCACAGCCCCCAAGAGACCCAGTACTTC. Its translation: CASSLHSPQETQYF.

This chain uses TRBV5-1 with TRBJ2-3; D possibly corresponds to TRBD2 (6 bases). The germline V gene encodes CDR1 SGHRS and CDR2 YFSETQ. This CDR3 contains 15 residues. V was pared by 4 bases and J by 2 bases, with 14 bases between. The CDR3 spells CASSGGLPNTDTQYF. CDR3 DNA: TGCGCCAGCAGCGGGGGACTTCCCAACACAGATACGCAGTATTTT.

CDR3 sequence reads: CASSRHWGNQETQYF. The CDR3 DNA is TGTGCCAGTAGTCGCCACTGGGGGAACCAAGAGACCCAGTACTTC. The V gene is TRBV19, the J gene TRBJ2-5; either TRBD1 or TRBD2 may fit D (5 bases each). Trimming removed 5 bases from V and 0 bases from J, with 13 bases in between. The CDR3 length is 15 residues. Germline V gene data show CDR1 as LNHDA and CDR2 as SQIVND (reference sequence). The full variable domain, completed using reference TRBV19 and TRBJ2-5, is DGGITQSPKYLFRKEGQNVTLSCEQNLNHDAMYWYRQDPGQGLRLIYYSQIVNDFQKGDIAEGYSVSREKKESFPLTVTSAQKNPTAFYLCASSRHWGNQETQYFGPGTRLLVL.

The rearrangement links TRBV14 to TRBJ2-7; D might be TRBD2 (6 bases). Between the trimmed V and J ends, which lost 1 base and 7 bases, there was a span of 14 bases. The germline CDR1 and CDR2 sequences are SGHDN and FVKESK. The length of the CDR3 is 14 residues. The CDR3 sequence is CASSQVYGSSEQYF. The CDR3, as DNA: TGTGCCAGCAGCCAAGTTTACGGGAGTTCGGAGCAGTACTTC.

The CDR3 is CASSGGGLRYQETQYF. The CDR3 nucleotides read TGTGCCAGCAGTGGGGGAGGCCTACGGTACCAAGAGACCCAGTACTTC. The chain links TRBV6-1 to TRBJ2-5, with D maybe TRBD2 (6 bases). CDR1 MNHNS and CDR2 SASEGT come from the germline V gene. CDR3 length equals 16 residues. V gave up 4 bases and J gave up 0 bases, with 15 bases separating them.

By proportion, this clone is medium-sized (0.01 to 0.1%). This chain connects TRBV11-3 to TRBJ2-7; D might be TRBD2 (5 bases). This CDR3 contains 13 residues. Trimming took 1 base from V and 5 from J, leaving 9 bases between them. Germline loops: CDR1 SGHNT, CDR2 YENEEA. The CDR3 sequence is CASSLVPGNEQYF. The CDR3 DNA is TGTGCCAGCAGCTTAGTGCCGGGAAACGAGCAGTACTTC.

The V and J genes are TRBV30 and TRBJ2-3; D ambiguous. Trimming took off 0 bases at V and 4 bases at J, with 11 bases between the two ends. This CDR3 has 14 amino acids. Germline CDR1 GTSNPN, CDR2 SVGIG (reference sequence). The CDR3 DNA reads TGTGCCTGGAGTGTCTCGCTTTTCTCAGATACGCAGTATTTT. Translated: CAWSVSLFSDTQYF.

The chain recombines TRBV6-1 with TRBJ2-1; the match to TRBD2 covers 10 bases. This CDR3 region has 15 residues. Trimming removed 4 bases from V and 6 bases from J; junction bases left unmatched: 6. Looked up from germline, CDR1 is MNHNS and CDR2 is SASEGT. CDR3 loop: CASSGLAGVGNEQFF. CDR3 bases: TGTGCCAGCAGTGGGCTAGCGGGAGTGGGCAATGAGCAGTTCTTC.

This clone was observed a few times. The J gene is TRBJ2-1, the V gene TRBV6-4; 7 bases agree with TRBD1. V lost 5 bases, J lost 6 bases, and 7 bases stayed unmatched. This CDR3 region has 14 residues. The germline V gene has CDR1 MRHNA and CDR2 SNTAGT. The CDR3 DNA sequence: TGTGCCAGCAGTAAAACCGACAGGGCCAATGAGCAGTTCTTC. Translated: CASSKTDRANEQFF.

V and J are TRBV30 and TRBJ2-7; tentative D call: TRBD1 (5 bases). Trimming shortened V by 4 bases and J by 2 bases, and 6 bases separated the two germline ends. CDR1 and CDR2 from the germline V gene are GTSNPN and SVGIG (reference sequence). CDR3 size: 11 residues. CDR3 sequence: CAWKTAYEQYF. The CDR3 DNA reads TGTGCCTGGAAGACAGCCTACGAGCAGTACTTC.

The chain employs TRBV27 and TRBJ1-1, with D hard to call. CDR1 and CDR2 from the germline V gene are MNHEY and SMNVEV (reference sequence). V was cut by 5 bases and J by 1 base, with 11 bases left in between. The CDR3 totals 14 residues. The CDR3: CASSPAGKNTEAFF. Here the CDR3 DNA reads TGTGCCAGCAGTCCCGCTGGGAAGAACACTGAAGCTTTCTTT.

The rearrangement uses TRBV28 and TRBJ2-5; D tentatively reads TRBD1 or TRBD2 (5 bases each). The germline CDR1 and CDR2 sequences are MDHEN and SYDVKM. The CDR3 spans 14 residues. The V end was cut by 2 bases, the J end by 5 bases, with 12 bases between. In nucleotides, the CDR3 is TGTGCCAGCAGTTTAAGGCAGGGACGGGAGACCCAGTACTTC. Translating gives CASSLRQGRETQYF.

The rearrangement links TRBV10-3 to TRBJ1-5; D possibly corresponds to TRBD1 (5 bases). CDR3 length: 13 amino acids. Germline V lookup: CDR1 ENHRY, CDR2 SYGVKD. Trimming took 4 bases from V and 5 from J, leaving 9 bases between them. The CDR3 DNA reads TGTGCCATCAGTGGGCAGGGCGATCAGCCCCAGCATTTT. As protein: CAISGQGDQPQHF.

V usage is TRBV7-6 and J usage is TRBJ2-7, with 9 nucleotides matching TRBD1. V lost 5 bases, J lost 0 bases, and 20 bases stayed unmatched. Germline CDR1 and CDR2: SGHVS and FNYEAQ. The CDR3 covers 20 residues. CDR3 in DNA: TGTGCCAGCAGCGCAGGACAGGGGACGCAGAGTATCCAACACTCCTACGAGCAGTACTTC. Protein product: CASSAGQGTQSIQHSYEQYF.

V gene TRBV7-2 combines with J gene TRBJ1-5, with D perhaps matching TRBD1 (6 bases). V gave up 3 bases and J gave up 10 bases, with 16 bases separating them. The CDR3 covers 14 residues. Germline V gene sequence: CDR1 SGHTA, CDR2 FQGNSA. The CDR3 loop is CASSLGDKDRPQHF. The DNA of the CDR3 is TGTGCCAGCAGCTTGGGGGACAAAGACCGTCCCCAGCATTTT.

The rearrangement joins TRBV6-5 to TRBJ2-3; TRBD2 agrees at 10 bases. After removal of 6 bases from V and 2 bases from J, the junction contained 5 bases not matched to a gene. The CDR3 loop spans 15 amino acids. The V gene's germline CDR1 is MNHEY and CDR2 SVGAGI. DNA for the CDR3: TGTGCCAGCAGGCATGGACTAGCGGCCACAGATACGCAGTATTTT. Protein product: CASRHGLAATDTQYF.

This chain uses TRBV15 with TRBJ2-6; no clear D gene. Germline CDR1 is LNHNV and CDR2 is YYDKDF (reference sequence). This CDR3 region has 17 residues. Trimming pared 0 bases from V and 0 bases from J, leaving 9 bases between. In nucleotides, the CDR3 is TGTGCCACCAGCAGAGATATCGCCAACTCTGGGGCCAACGTCCTGACTTTC. The encoded protein is CATSRDIANSGANVLTF. The full variable domain, in which reference TRBV15 and TRBJ2-6 provide the parts outside the CDR3, is DAMVIQNPRYQVTQFGKPVTLSCSQTLNHNVMYWYQQKSSQAPKLLFHYYDKDFNNEADTPDNFQSRRPNTSFCFLDIRSPGLGDTAMYLCATSRDIANSGANVLTFGAGSRLTVL.

On this clone itself: In the same sample, other DNA sequences code for this CDR3. The V gene is TRBV5-1, the J gene TRBJ1-3, with D unresolved. Germline loops: CDR1 SGHRS, CDR2 YFSETQ. The germline V and J ends were trimmed by 0 bases and 4 bases, with 8 bases remaining between them. This CDR3 region has 14 residues. CDR3: CASSLAGYGNTIYF. The CDR3 region has the DNA TGCGCCAGCAGCTTGGCCGGCTACGGAAACACCATATATTTT.

V gene TRBV9 combines with J gene TRBJ2-3; 9 positions agree with TRBD2. There are 20 residues in the CDR3. The ends lost 4 bases at V and 1 base at J; junction bases unmatched: 19. The germline V gene has CDR1 SGDLS and CDR2 YYNGEE. The CDR3 protein is CASSSLNAGASGMGTDTQYF. DNA of the CDR3: TGTGCCAGCAGCTCTCTCAACGCCGGGGCTAGCGGGATGGGCACAGATACGCAGTATTTT.

V and J are TRBV5-4 and TRBJ1-1; D might be TRBD1 (6 bases). The germline V and J ends were trimmed by 4 bases and 2 bases, with 18 bases remaining between them. Germline assignment: CDR1 SGHNT and CDR2 YYREEE (reference sequence). This CDR3 comprises 16 residues. The CDR3 DNA reads TGTGCCAGCAGCAACGGATTACAGGGAGTTAACACTGAAGCTTTCTTT. This codes for CASSNGLQGVNTEAFF.

This chain uses TRBV29-1 with TRBJ2-7; D call uncertain. CDR3 length: 12 residues. With 4 bases removed from V and 7 bases from J, the gap between germline ends came to 14 bases. Germline CDR1 is SQVTM and CDR2 is ANQGSEA. The CDR3 protein is CSVGFPALEQYF. CDR3 nucleotide sequence: TGCAGCGTTGGTTTCCCCGCCTTGGAGCAGTACTTC.

This chain uses TRBV5-1 with TRBJ1-2; no reliable D call. This CDR3 contains 15 residues. V was cut by 0 bases and J by 0 bases, with 9 bases left in between. Germline CDR1 SGHRS, CDR2 YFSETQ. The CDR3 region has the DNA TGCGCCAGCAGCTTGGAGGCAGGACCTAACTATGGCTACACCTTC. Its translation: CASSLEAGPNYGYTF.

This chain links TRBV15 with TRBJ2-7, with D unresolved. The CDR3 consists of 13 residues. V was pared by 5 bases and J by 1 base, with 9 bases between. Germline CDR1 reads LNHNV; CDR2 reads YYDKDF (reference sequence). The CDR3 DNA sequence: TGTGCCACCAGCGTTGGGTTTTCCTACGAGCAGTACTTC. Translation gives CATSVGFSYEQYF.